This record looks at one TCR beta chain sequence and its context. This entry comes from a study of cytomegalovirus exposure and HLA in healthy donors. Background on the study: A prior analysis found more than 90 million unique TCR beta sequences from about 179 million T cells.

PCR amplification relied on 60 Vbeta primers (plus 13 Jbeta primers). Produced via immunoSEQ multiplex PCR; TCRdb's table is partial and in-frame only. Of some 180,000 clones in the sample, roughly 13% are singletons; the top ten hold under 10%. The source material was PBMCs. This clonotype originated in a man aged 50-60 years in good health and CMV-seropositive.

The CDR3 reads CASSQELAGISDTQYF. CDR3 in DNA: TGCGCCAGCAGCCAAGAGCTAGCGGGGATCTCAGATACGCAGTATTTT. The rearrangement uses TRBV4-3 and TRBJ2-3, with 9 bases identical to TRBD2. The CDR3 consists of 16 residues. Unmatched junction bases numbered 5, after V lost 0 bases and J lost 4 bases. Germline values: CDR1 LGHNA, CDR2 YSLEER.